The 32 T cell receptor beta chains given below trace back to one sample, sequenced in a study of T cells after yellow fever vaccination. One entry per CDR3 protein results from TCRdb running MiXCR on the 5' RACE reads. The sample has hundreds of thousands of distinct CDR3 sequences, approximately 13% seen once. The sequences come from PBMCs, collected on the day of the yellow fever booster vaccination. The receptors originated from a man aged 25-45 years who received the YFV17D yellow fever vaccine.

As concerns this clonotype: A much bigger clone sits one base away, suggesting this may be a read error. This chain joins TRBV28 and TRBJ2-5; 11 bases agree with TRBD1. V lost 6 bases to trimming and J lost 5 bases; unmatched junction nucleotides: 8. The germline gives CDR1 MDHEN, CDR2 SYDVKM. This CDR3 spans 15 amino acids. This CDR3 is CASRPGTGGGETQYF. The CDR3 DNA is TGTGCCAGCAGGCCCGGGACAGGGGGAGGGGAGACCCAGTACTTC.

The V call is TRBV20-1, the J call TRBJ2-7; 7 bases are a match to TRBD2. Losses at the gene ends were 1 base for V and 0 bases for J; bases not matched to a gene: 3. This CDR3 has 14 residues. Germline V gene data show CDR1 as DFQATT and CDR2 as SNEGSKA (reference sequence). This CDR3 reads CSARGGGSSYEQYF. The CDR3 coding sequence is TGCAGTGCTAGAGGGGGCGGGAGCTCCTACGAGCAGTACTTC.

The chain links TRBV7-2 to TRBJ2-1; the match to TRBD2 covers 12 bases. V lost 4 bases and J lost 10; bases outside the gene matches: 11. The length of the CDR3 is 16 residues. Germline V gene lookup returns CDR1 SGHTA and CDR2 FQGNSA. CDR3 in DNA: TGTGCCAGCAGCTGGGGAGGTGGACTAGCGGGAAAAGAGCAGTTCTTC. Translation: CASSWGGGLAGKEQFF.

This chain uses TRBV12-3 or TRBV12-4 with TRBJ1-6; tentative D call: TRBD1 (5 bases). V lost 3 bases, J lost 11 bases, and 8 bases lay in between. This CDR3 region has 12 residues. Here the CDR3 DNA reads TGTGCCAGCAGTTTCGGGGGGACACCCCTCCACTTT. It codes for CASSFGGTPLHF.

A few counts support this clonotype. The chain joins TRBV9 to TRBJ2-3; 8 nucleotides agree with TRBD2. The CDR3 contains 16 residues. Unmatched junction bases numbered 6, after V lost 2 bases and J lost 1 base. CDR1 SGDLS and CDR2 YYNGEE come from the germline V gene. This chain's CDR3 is CASSVPLLAGTDTQYF. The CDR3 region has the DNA TGTGCCAGCAGCGTTCCACTACTAGCGGGCACAGATACGCAGTATTTT.

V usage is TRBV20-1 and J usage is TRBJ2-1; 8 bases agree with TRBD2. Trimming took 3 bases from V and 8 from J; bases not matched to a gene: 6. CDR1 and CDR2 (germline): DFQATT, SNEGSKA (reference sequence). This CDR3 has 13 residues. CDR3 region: CSARPGGPYEQFF. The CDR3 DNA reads TGCAGTGCTAGGCCGGGAGGGCCTTATGAGCAGTTCTTC.

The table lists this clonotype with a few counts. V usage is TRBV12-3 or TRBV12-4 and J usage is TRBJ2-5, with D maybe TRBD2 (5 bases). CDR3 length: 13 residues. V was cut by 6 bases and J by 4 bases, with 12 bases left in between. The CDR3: CASSPGLSETQYF. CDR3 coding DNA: TGTGCCAGCAGCCCAGGACTTTCAGAGACCCAGTACTTC.

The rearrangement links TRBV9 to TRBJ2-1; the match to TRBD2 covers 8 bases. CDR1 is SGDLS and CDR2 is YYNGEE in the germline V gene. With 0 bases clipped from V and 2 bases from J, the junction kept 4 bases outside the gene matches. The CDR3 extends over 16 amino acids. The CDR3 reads CASSVEGGRTYNEQFF. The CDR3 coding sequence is TGTGCCAGCAGCGTAGAAGGCGGGAGGACCTACAATGAGCAGTTCTTC. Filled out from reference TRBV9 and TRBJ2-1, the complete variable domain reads DSGVTQTPKHLITATGQRVTLRCSPRSGDLSVYWYQQSLDQGLQFLIQYYNGEERAKGNILERFSAQQFPDLHSELNLSSLELGDSALYFCASSVEGGRTYNEQFFGPGTRLTVL.

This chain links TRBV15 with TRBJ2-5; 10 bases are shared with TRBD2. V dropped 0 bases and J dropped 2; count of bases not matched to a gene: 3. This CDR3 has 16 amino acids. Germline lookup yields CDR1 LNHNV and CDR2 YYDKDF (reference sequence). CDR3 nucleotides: TGTGCCACCAGCAGAGATCCAGCGGGAGGGCAAGAGACCCAGTACTTC. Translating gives CATSRDPAGGQETQYF. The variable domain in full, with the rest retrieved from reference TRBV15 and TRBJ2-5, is DAMVIQNPRYQVTQFGKPVTLSCSQTLNHNVMYWYQQKSSQAPKLLFHYYDKDFNNEADTPDNFQSRRPNTSFCFLDIRSPGLGDTAMYLCATSRDPAGGQETQYFGPGTRLLVL.

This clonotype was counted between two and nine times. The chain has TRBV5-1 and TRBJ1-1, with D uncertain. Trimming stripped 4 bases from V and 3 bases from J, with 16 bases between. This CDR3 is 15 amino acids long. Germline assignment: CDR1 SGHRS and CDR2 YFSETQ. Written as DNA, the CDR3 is TGCGCCAGCAGCGCCTTAGGCGGGCAAGACACTGAAGCTTTCTTT. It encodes CASSALGGQDTEAFF.

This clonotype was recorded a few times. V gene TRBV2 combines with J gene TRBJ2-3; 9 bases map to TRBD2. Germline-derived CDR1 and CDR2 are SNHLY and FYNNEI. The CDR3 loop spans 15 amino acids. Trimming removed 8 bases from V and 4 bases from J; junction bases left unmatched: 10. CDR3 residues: CASFFSSGVSDTQYF. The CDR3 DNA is TGTGCCAGCTTTTTCTCTAGCGGGGTGTCAGATACGCAGTATTTT.

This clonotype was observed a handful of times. CDR3 in amino acids: CATSDPGQGARNEQFF. CDR3 nucleotide sequence: TGTGCCACCAGTGATCCGGGACAGGGGGCGCGTAATGAGCAGTTCTTC. The chain joins TRBV24-1 to TRBJ2-1; 12 bases align to TRBD1. After removal of 3 bases from V and 7 bases from J, the junction contained 6 bases not matched to a gene. Per the germline V gene, CDR1 is KGHDR and CDR2 is SFDVKD. CDR3 length: 16 residues.

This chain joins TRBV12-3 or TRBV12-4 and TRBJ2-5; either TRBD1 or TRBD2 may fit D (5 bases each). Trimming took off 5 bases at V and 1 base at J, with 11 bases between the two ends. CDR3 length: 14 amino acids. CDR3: CASSRSGTQETQYF. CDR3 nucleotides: TGTGCCAGCAGTCGCTCCGGGACCCAAGAGACCCAGTACTTC.

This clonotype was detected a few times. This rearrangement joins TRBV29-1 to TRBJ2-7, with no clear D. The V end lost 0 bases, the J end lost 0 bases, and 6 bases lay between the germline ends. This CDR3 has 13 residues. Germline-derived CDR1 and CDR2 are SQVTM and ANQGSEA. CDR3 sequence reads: CSVEDRDSYEQYF. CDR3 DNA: TGCAGCGTTGAAGATCGCGACTCCTACGAGCAGTACTTC.

CDR3 protein: CASSLDRAKDTQYF. The DNA of the CDR3 is TGTGCCAGCAGTTTGGACAGGGCCAAGGATACGCAGTATTTT. The chain is built from TRBV6-5 and TRBJ2-3; TRBD1 matches at 8 bases. Per the germline V gene, CDR1 is MNHEY and CDR2 is SVGAGI. V lost 4 bases and J lost 6; bases outside the gene matches: 6. This CDR3 has 14 amino acids.

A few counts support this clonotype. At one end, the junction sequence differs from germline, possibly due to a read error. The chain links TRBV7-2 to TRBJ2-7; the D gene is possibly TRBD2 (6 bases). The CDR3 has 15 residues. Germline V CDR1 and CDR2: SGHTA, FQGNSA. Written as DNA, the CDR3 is TGTGCCAGCAGCTTGTGGGACGGGAGATCCTCCGAGCAGTACTTC. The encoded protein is CASSLWDGRSSEQYF. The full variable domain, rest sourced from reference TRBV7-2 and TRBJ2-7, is GAGVSQSPSNKVTEKGKDVELRCDPISGHTALYWYRQSLGQGLEFLIYFQGNSAPDKSGLPSDRFSAERTGGSVSTLTIQRTQQEDSAVYLCASSLWDGRSSEQYFGPGTRLTVT.

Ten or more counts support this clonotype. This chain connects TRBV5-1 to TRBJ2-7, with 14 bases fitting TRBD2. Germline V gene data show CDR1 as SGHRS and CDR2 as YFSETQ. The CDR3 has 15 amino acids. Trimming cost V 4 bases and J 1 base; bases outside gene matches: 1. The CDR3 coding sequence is TGCGCCAGCAGCCGACTAGCGGGAGGGTCCTACGAGCAGTACTTC. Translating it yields CASSRLAGGSYEQYF.

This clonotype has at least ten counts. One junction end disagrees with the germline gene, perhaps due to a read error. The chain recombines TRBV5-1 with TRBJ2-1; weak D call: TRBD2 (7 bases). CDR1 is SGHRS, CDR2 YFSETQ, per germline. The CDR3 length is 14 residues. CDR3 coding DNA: TGTGCCAGCAGTTTAGGGGGGGCCTACAATGAGCAGTTCTTC. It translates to CASSLGGAYNEQFF.

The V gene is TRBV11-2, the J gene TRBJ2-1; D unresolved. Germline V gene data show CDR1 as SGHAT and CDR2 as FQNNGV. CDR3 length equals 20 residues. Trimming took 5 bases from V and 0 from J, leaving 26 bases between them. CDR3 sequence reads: CASSPIPGPHPSRSYNEQFF. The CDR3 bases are TGTGCCAGCAGCCCAATCCCAGGACCTCACCCAAGTCGCTCCTACAATGAGCAGTTCTTC.

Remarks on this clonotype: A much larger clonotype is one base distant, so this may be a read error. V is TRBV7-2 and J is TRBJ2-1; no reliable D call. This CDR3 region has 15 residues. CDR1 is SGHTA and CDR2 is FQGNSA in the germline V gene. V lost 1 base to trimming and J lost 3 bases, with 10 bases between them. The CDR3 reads CASSLVRHNYNEQFF. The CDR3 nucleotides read TGTGCCAGCAGCTTAGTTAGGCACAACTACAATGAGCAGTTCTTC.

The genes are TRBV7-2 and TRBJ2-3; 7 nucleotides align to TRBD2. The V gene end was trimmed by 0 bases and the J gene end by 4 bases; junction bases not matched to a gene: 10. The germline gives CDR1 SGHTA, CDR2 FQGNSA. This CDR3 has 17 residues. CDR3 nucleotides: TGTGCCAGCAGCTTAGCGCTACCAGCGAGCGGGGCAGATACGCAGTATTTT. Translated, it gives CASSLALPASGADTQYF.

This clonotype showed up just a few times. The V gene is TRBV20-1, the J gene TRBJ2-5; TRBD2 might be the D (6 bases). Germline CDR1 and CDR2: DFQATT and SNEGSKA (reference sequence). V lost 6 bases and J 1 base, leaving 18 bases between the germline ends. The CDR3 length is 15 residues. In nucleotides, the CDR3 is TGCAGTGCGACGGGACGGCCGGGAGCCCAAGAGACCCAGTACTTC. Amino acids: CSATGRPGAQETQYF.

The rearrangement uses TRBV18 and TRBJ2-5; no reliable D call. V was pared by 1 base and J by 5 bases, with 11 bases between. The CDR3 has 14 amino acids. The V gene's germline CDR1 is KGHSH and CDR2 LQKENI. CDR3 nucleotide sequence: TGTGCCAGCTCACCACGGACCATATTGGAGACCCAGTACTTC. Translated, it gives CASSPRTILETQYF.

CDR3 in amino acids: CASSGKDPTGELFF. CDR3 coding DNA: TGCGCCAGCAGTGGTAAAGACCCCACCGGGGAGCTGTTTTTT. The chain combines TRBV10-2 with TRBJ2-2; D unresolved. The length of the CDR3 is 14 residues. V was shortened by 4 bases and J by 4 bases, with 10 bases between the two germline ends. Germline V gene data show CDR1 as WSHSY and CDR2 as SAAADI.

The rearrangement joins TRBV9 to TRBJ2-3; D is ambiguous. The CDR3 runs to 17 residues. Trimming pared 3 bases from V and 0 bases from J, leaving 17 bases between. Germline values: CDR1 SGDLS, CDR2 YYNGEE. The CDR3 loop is CASSAYGWSPSTDTQYF. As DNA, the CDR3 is TGTGCCAGCAGCGCCTACGGGTGGAGCCCTAGCACAGATACGCAGTATTTT.

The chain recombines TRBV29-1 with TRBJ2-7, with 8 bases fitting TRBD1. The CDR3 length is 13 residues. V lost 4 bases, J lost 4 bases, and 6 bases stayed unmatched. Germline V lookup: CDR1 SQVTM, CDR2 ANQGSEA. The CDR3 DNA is TGCAGCGTTGCCTTGACAGGGGCATACGAGCAGTACTTC. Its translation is CSVALTGAYEQYF.

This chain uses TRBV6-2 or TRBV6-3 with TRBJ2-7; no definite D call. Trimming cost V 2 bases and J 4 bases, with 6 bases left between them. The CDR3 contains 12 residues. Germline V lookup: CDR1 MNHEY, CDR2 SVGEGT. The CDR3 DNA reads TGTGCCAGCAGTTACATGGATTACGAGCAGTACTTC. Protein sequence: CASSYMDYEQYF.

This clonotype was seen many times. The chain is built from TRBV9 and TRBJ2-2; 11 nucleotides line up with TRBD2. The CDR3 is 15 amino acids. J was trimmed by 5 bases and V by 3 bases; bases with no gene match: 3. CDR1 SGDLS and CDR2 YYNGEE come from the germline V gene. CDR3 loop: CASSEGLAVTGELFF. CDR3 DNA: TGTGCCAGCAGCGAGGGACTAGCGGTAACCGGGGAGCTGTTTTTT.

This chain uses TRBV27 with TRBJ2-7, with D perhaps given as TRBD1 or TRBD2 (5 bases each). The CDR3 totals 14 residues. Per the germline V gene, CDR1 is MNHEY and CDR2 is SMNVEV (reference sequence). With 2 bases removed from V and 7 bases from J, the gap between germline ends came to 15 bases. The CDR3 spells CASSLPGTAREQYF. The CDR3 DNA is TGTGCCAGCAGTTTACCTGGGACCGCACGGGAGCAGTACTTC.

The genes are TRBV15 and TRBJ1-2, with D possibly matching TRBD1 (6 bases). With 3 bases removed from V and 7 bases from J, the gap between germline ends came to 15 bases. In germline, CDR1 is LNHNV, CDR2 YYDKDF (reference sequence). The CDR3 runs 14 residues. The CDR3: CATSRGDKELGYTF. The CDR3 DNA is TGTGCCACCAGCAGGGGGGACAAGGAGCTTGGCTACACCTTC.

The CDR3 reads CASRFGRGPNQPQHF. As DNA, the CDR3 is TGTGCCAGCAGGTTCGGGAGAGGCCCTAATCAGCCCCAGCATTTT. The chain couples TRBV28 to TRBJ1-5; D unresolved. V lost 6 bases and J lost 4, with 16 bases in between. The germline V gene encodes CDR1 MDHEN and CDR2 SYDVKM. CDR3 size: 15 residues.

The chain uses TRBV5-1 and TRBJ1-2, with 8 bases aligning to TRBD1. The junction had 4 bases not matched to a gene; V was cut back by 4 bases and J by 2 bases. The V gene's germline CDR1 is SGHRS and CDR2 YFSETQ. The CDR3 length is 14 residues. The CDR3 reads CASSERTGNYGYTF. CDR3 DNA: TGCGCCAGCAGCGAACGGACAGGGAACTATGGCTACACCTTC.